This T cell receptor beta chain was identified during a study of regulatory T cells in long-lasting Graves disease. Study background: Persistence in Graves' disease required over 5 years of antithyroid drugs plus positive TSH receptor antibodies.

Time point indicated: persistent/refractory GD, antithyroid drugs over 5 years with positive TRAb. The TCR library was made from RNA that had been extracted from PBMCs in TRIzol. Combining iRepertoire HTBI primers with Arm-PCR of CDR3 regions, the authors built TCR beta libraries. TCRdb itself ran the multiplex PCR reads through MiXCR, one entry per CDR3 protein. This sample yields 300,000 to 500,000 distinct CDR3 sequences, of which about a fifth are seen a single time; less than 25% belongs to the top ten. The V and J ends lost 2 bases and 0 bases respectively, with 8 bases between them. This CDR3 has 14 residues. From germline, CDR1 is DFQATT and CDR2 SNEGSKA (reference sequence).

This specimen consisted of peripheral blood mononuclear cells (PBMCs), obtained when the disease was refractory, from a patient treated with antithyroid drugs. The rearrangement uses TRBV20-1 and TRBJ2-1, with unresolved D. This clonotype was obtained from a female donor with Graves disease. CDR3 amino acids: CSARKTGSYNEQFF. DNA of the CDR3: TGCAGTGCTAGAAAGACTGGCTCCTACAATGAGCAGTTCTTC.